The next 6 T cell receptor beta chains were all read from a single sample in a study of cytomegalovirus exposure and HLA in healthy donors. Primers for the PCR totalled 60 Vbeta and 13 Jbeta. Generated by immunoSEQ multiplex PCR, the TCRdb table keeps only in-frame clones and is missing some. The specimen's table records roughly 80,000 clones. Source material: PBMCs. The receptors here all came from a man aged 45-65 years in good health and CMV-seronegative.

The V call is TRBV6-1, the J call TRBJ1-5; 8 bases agree with TRBD1. From germline, CDR1 is MNHNS and CDR2 SASEGT. Trimming removed 5 bases from V and 4 bases from J; junction bases left unmatched: 7. The CDR3 runs 15 residues. The CDR3 DNA follows: TGTGCCAGCAGTCTGGGGACAGGAAAGAATCAGCCCCAGCATTTT. Its protein product is CASSLGTGKNQPQHF.

The J gene is TRBJ2-1, the V gene TRBV6-4; D is possibly TRBD1 (6 bases). The V gene's germline CDR1 is MRHNA and CDR2 SNTAGT. This CDR3 is 15 amino acids long. V dropped 2 bases and J dropped 5 bases, with 13 bases sitting between them. CDR3 region: CASSDPGQLNNEQFF. The CDR3 nucleotides are TGTGCCAGCAGTGACCCCGGACAGCTAAACAATGAGCAGTTCTTC.

V gene TRBV7-8 combines with J gene TRBJ2-3; possibly TRBD2 for D (6 bases). CDR3 size: 15 residues. The germline V and J ends were trimmed by 5 bases and 2 bases, with 14 bases remaining between them. Germline-derived CDR1 and CDR2 are SGHVS and FQNEAQ. The CDR3, as DNA: TGTGCCAGCAGCGCGGGATGGTTGGCCACAGATACGCAGTATTTT. The encoded protein is CASSAGWLATDTQYF.

The rearrangement uses TRBV27 and TRBJ1-5; tentatively, D is TRBD1 (5 bases). With 6 bases removed from V and 3 bases from J, the gap between germline ends came to 9 bases. The CDR3 has 13 residues. Germline loops: CDR1 MNHEY, CDR2 SMNVEV (reference sequence). The CDR3 DNA reads as TGTGCCAGCAGGAGACAGTACAATCAGCCCCAGCATTTT. Encoded protein: CASRRQYNQPQHF.

Written as DNA, the CDR3 is TGTGCCAGCAGCTCCCCGGGACAGACAGAGGGGACCCAGTACTTC. Its protein is CASSSPGQTEGTQYF. The chain couples TRBV11-2 to TRBJ2-5; 7 bases are a match to TRBD1. Germline V CDR1 and CDR2: SGHAT, FQNNGV. This CDR3 is built from 15 residues. V was pared by 4 bases and J by 7 bases, with 12 bases of the junction left unmatched. Filled out from reference TRBV11-2 and TRBJ2-5, the complete variable domain reads EAGVAQSPRYKIIEKRQSVAFWCNPISGHATLYWYQQILGQGPKLLIQFQNNGVVDDSQLPKDRFSAERLKGVDSTLKIQPAKLEDSAVYLCASSSPGQTEGTQYFGPGTRLLVL.

The chain is built from TRBV10-3 and TRBJ2-2; TRBD1 might be the D (5 bases). CDR3 length: 14 residues. Per germline, CDR1 ENHRY and CDR2 SYGVKD. Trimming removed 9 bases from V and 5 bases from J, with 16 bases in between. CDR3 in DNA: TGTGCCATTACACAGGAGCCGCGGACCGGGGAGCTGTTTTTT. It yields the protein CAITQEPRTGELFF.